These 17 T cell receptor beta chains were all obtained from the same sample, sequenced in a study of control samples from healthy donors and cancer patients. Clones were read by immunoSEQ multiplex PCR, and TCRdb kept only the in-frame ones, dropping some. Among about 110,000 clones, 83% were seen once, and the ten largest hold roughly an eighth. The sequenced sample was blood. Every receptor here comes from a woman between 45 and 60 years old in good health.

The CDR3 loop reads CASSLWWNSPLHF. The CDR3 coding sequence is TGTGCCAGCAGCTTATGGTGGAATTCACCCCTCCACTTT. This sequence joins TRBV7-3 and TRBJ1-6, with D hard to call. This CDR3 comprises 13 residues. Germline V gene sequence: CDR1 SGHTA, CDR2 FQGTGA. Trimming removed 2 bases at V and 7 bases at J, with 6 bases between.

This CDR3 is CASSAEENWGTQYF. Here the CDR3 DNA reads TGTGCCAGCAGCGCGGAGGAGAATTGGGGGACCCAGTACTTC. The chain employs TRBV9 and TRBJ2-5, with D maybe TRBD2 (5 bases). V was cut by 3 bases and J by 7 bases, with 16 bases left in between. The CDR3 sequence is 14 residues long. CDR1 is SGDLS and CDR2 is YYNGEE in the germline V gene. Based on the CDR3 plus reference TRBV9 and TRBJ2-5, the full variable domain is DSGVTQTPKHLITATGQRVTLRCSPRSGDLSVYWYQQSLDQGLQFLIQYYNGEERAKGNILERFSAQQFPDLHSELNLSSLELGDSALYFCASSAEENWGTQYFGPGTRLLVL.

This chain connects TRBV24-1 to TRBJ2-1; 14 bases line up with TRBD2. Germline V gene data show CDR1 as KGHDR and CDR2 as SFDVKD. CDR3 length equals 16 residues. Trimming at V came to 4 bases and at J to 7 bases, leaving 5 bases not matched to a gene. CDR3 DNA: TGTGCCACCAGTGACCTCGGGACTAGCGGGAGAAATGAGCAGTTCTTC. This translates into CATSDLGTSGRNEQFF.

This rearrangement joins TRBV27 to TRBJ1-1; unclear D gene. Germline V lookup: CDR1 MNHEY, CDR2 SMNVEV (reference sequence). The V gene lost 1 base and the J gene lost 0 bases, with 6 bases spanning the gap. The CDR3 spans 14 residues. The CDR3 is CASSLLSLNTEAFF. CDR3 DNA sequence: TGTGCCAGCAGTTTATTAAGTCTGAACACTGAAGCTTTCTTT.

The gene calls are TRBV9 and TRBJ1-5; perhaps TRBD1 as D (6 bases). There are 14 residues in the CDR3. V lost 0 bases, J lost 7 bases, and 11 bases lay in between. The germline V gene encodes CDR1 SGDLS and CDR2 YYNGEE. The CDR3, as DNA: TGTGCCAGCAGCGTAGGGGGGGCAGGCCAGCCCCAGCATTTT. Translated, it gives CASSVGGAGQPQHF.

The rearrangement links TRBV19 to TRBJ1-5; a possible D gene is TRBD1 (6 bases). Germline CDR1 and CDR2: LNHDA and SQIVND (reference sequence). Trimming took off 5 bases at V and 2 bases at J, with 16 bases between the two ends. This CDR3 is 16 amino acids long. The CDR3 region has the DNA TGTGCCAGTAGTTTAGGGGGGGCGAACGGCAATCAGCCCCAGCATTTT. This sequence encodes CASSLGGANGNQPQHF. Complete variable domain (other parts from reference TRBV19 and TRBJ1-5): DGGITQSPKYLFRKEGQNVTLSCEQNLNHDAMYWYRQDPGQGLRLIYYSQIVNDFQKGDIAEGYSVSREKKESFPLTVTSAQKNPTAFYLCASSLGGANGNQPQHFGDGTRLSIL.

The DNA of the CDR3 is TGCGCCAGCAGCCAAGAGGTCAGGTCCCGCTTCACTGAAGCTTTCTTT. This sequence encodes CASSQEVRSRFTEAFF. The chain couples TRBV4-3 to TRBJ1-1; D ambiguous. The CDR3 length is 16 residues. Between the trimmed V and J ends, which lost 0 bases and 4 bases, there was a span of 15 bases. In germline, CDR1 is LGHNA, CDR2 YSLEER.

The chain is built from TRBV25-1 and TRBJ2-1, with D possibly matching TRBD2 (5 bases). With 2 bases removed from V and 7 bases from J, the gap between germline ends came to 9 bases. Germline V gene lookup returns CDR1 MGHDK and CDR2 SYGVNS. The CDR3 has 13 amino acids. The CDR3 DNA follows: TGTGCCAGCAGTGAAGGGCCGGGGAATGAGCAGTTCTTC. It translates to CASSEGPGNEQFF.

The chain carries TRBV11-3 and TRBJ1-5, with D perhaps matching TRBD1 (5 bases). V dropped 9 bases and J dropped 1 base, with 16 bases sitting between them. There are 15 residues in the CDR3. Germline lookup yields CDR1 SGHNT and CDR2 YENEEA. The DNA for the CDR3 is TGTGCCAGGCACTCGGGGGGATCAAGCAATCAGCCCCAGCATTTT. The encoded protein is CARHSGGSSNQPQHF.

The chain recombines TRBV27 with TRBJ2-6, with 8 bases matching TRBD1. The junction had 8 bases not matched to a gene; V was cut back by 6 bases and J by 4 bases. The germline V gene has CDR1 MNHEY and CDR2 SMNVEV (reference sequence). The CDR3 covers 16 residues. CDR3 sequence: CASSRRQGSGANVLTF. In DNA form, the CDR3 reads TGTGCCAGCAGCCGGCGACAGGGGTCAGGGGCCAACGTCCTGACTTTC.

This rearrangement joins TRBV19 to TRBJ1-5; 9 nucleotides align to TRBD1. Germline CDR1 is LNHDA and CDR2 is SQIVND (reference sequence). This CDR3 region has 16 residues. Trimming cost V 8 bases and J 0 bases; bases outside gene matches: 8. In nucleotides, the CDR3 is TGTGCCAGTTCCGGGACAGGGACTAATAGCAATCAGCCCCAGCATTTT. It translates to CASSGTGTNSNQPQHF.

This chain uses TRBV6-2 or TRBV6-3 with TRBJ2-1; 12 nucleotides align to TRBD2. Germline CDR1 MNHEY, CDR2 SVGEGT. Trimming cost V 2 bases and J 7 bases; bases outside gene matches: 15. CDR3 length: 19 residues. The CDR3 bases are TGTGCCAGCAGTTACCTCGACCCGACTAGCGGGAGATCTTTGAATGAGCAGTTCTTC. The encoded protein is CASSYLDPTSGRSLNEQFF.

V is TRBV19 and J is TRBJ1-5; maybe TRBD1 (5 bases). Germline CDR1 LNHDA, CDR2 SQIVND (reference sequence). The length of the CDR3 is 16 residues. V was cut by 1 base and J by 3 bases, with 13 bases left in between. This chain's CDR3 is CASSIVAGRVNQPQHF. CDR3 bases: TGTGCCAGTAGTATAGTGGCAGGGAGGGTCAATCAGCCCCAGCATTTT.

This clone was observed once. J is TRBJ1-4 and V is TRBV7-9, with D perhaps matching TRBD1 (6 bases). CDR3 length: 15 amino acids. CDR1 is SEHNR, CDR2 FQNEAQ, per germline (reference sequence). The V end lost 1 base, the J end lost 8 bases, and 14 bases lay between the germline ends. The DNA for the CDR3 is TGTGCCAGCAGCTTAGGGGCGGGGGCCGGCGAAAAACTGTTTTTT. Its translation: CASSLGAGAGEKLFF.

The rearrangement joins TRBV11-2 to TRBJ2-2; 10 nucleotides line up with TRBD1. Looked up from germline, CDR1 is SGHAT and CDR2 is FQNNGV. The CDR3 length is 15 residues. V lost 3 bases to trimming and J lost 6 bases; unmatched junction nucleotides: 4. The CDR3 region is CASSFGQGGSGELFF. CDR3 sequence (DNA): TGTGCCAGCAGCTTCGGACAGGGGGGTTCCGGGGAGCTGTTTTTT. Full variable domain (remainder filled in from reference TRBV11-2 and TRBJ2-2): EAGVAQSPRYKIIEKRQSVAFWCNPISGHATLYWYQQILGQGPKLLIQFQNNGVVDDSQLPKDRFSAERLKGVDSTLKIQPAKLEDSAVYLCASSFGQGGSGELFFGEGSRLTVL.

The chain employs TRBV5-4 and TRBJ2-1, with D unclear. Trimming removed 0 bases from V and 0 bases from J, with 4 bases in between. The CDR3 sequence is 14 residues long. CDR1 and CDR2 from the germline V gene are SGHNT and YYREEE (reference sequence). CDR3 nucleotides: TGTGCCAGCAGCTTGGGAGGCTCCTACAATGAGCAGTTCTTC. Its translation: CASSLGGSYNEQFF.

The rearrangement links TRBV5-1 to TRBJ1-2; 8 bases are a match to TRBD1. This CDR3 spans 16 amino acids. Trimming took 4 bases from V and 10 from J; bases not matched to a gene: 18. Looked up from germline, CDR1 is SGHRS and CDR2 is YFSETQ. Here the CDR3 reads CASSPSPDRGILSYTF. The CDR3 DNA is TGCGCCAGCAGCCCGTCCCCCGACAGGGGCATCTTATCCTACACCTTC.